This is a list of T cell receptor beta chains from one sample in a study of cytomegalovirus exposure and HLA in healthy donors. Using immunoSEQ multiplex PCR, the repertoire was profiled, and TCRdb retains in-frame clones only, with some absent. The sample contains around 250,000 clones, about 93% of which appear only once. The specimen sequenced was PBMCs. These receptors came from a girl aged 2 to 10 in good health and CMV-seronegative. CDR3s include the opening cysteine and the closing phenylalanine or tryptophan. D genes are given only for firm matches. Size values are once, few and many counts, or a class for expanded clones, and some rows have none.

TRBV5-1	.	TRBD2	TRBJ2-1	CASSFYGGGNNEQFF	TGCGCCAGCAGCTTTTACGGGGGGGGAAACAATGAGCAGTTCTTC
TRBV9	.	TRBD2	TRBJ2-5	CASSPPRGGREETQYF	TGTGCCAGCAGCCCCCCCCGGGGGGGCAGGGAGGAGACCCAGTACTTC
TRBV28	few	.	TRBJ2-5	CASRRAGLETQYF	TGTGCCAGTCGGAGGGCGGGGCTGGAGACCCAGTACTTC
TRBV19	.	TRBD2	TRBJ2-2	CASSIPLAANTGELFF	TGTGCCAGTAGTATCCCGCTAGCGGCGAACACCGGGGAGCTGTTTTTT
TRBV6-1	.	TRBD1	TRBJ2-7	CASGTVFYEQYF	TGTGCCAGCGGGACAGTTTTCTACGAGCAGTACTTC
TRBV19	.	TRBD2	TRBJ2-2	CASKKGTSGNTGELFF	TGTGCCAGTAAAAAAGGGACTAGCGGGAACACCGGGGAGCTGTTTTTT
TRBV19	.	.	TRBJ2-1	CASSIEGASYNEQFF	TGTGCCAGTAGTATAGAGGGGGCCAGCTACAATGAGCAGTTCTTC
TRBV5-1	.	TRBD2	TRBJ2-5	CASSLGRLAGERRGETQYF	TGCGCCAGCAGCTTGGGTCGTCTAGCGGGGGAACGGAGAGGAGAGACCCAGTACTTC
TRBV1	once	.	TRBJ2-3	CTSSQEGLAGGPTTADTQYF	TGCACCAGCAGCCAAGAGGGACTAGCGGGGGGGCCCACTACCGCAGATACGCAGTATTTT
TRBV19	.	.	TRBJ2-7	CASSSGSYEQYF	TGTGCCAGTAGTTCAGGATCCTACGAGCAGTACTTC
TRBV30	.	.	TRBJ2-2	CAWTPRGGGRFGELFF	TGTGCCTGGACTCCCAGAGGGGGGGGGCGGTTTGGGGAGCTGTTTTTT
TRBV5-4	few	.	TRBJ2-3	CASSSRTPLDTQYF	TGTGCCAGCAGCTCCCGGACTCCACTAGATACGCAGTATTTT
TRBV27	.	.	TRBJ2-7	CASSQTPGLLGMSYEQYF	TGTGCCAGCTCACAAACTCCGGGACTTCTAGGAATGTCCTACGAGCAGTACTTC
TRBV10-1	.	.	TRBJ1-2	CATTTDSYGYTF	TGCGCCACCACTACGGACAGCTATGGCTACACCTTC
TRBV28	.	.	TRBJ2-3	CASSRERWGGVHDTQYF	TGTGCCAGCAGCCGCGAACGATGGGGCGGGGTTCACGATACGCAGTATTTT
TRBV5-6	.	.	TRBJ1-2	CASSLSGPTGGYTF	TGTGCCAGCAGCTTGAGCGGCCCGACAGGTGGCTACACCTTC
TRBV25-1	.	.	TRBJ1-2	CASSESGWGYTF	TGTGCCAGCAGTGAATCAGGGTGGGGCTACACCTTC
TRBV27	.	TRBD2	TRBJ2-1	CASSLFARLAVGVASYNEQFF	TGTGCCAGCAGTTTATTCGCAAGACTAGCGGTAGGGGTTGCCTCCTACAATGAGCAGTTCTTC
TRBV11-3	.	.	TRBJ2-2	CASSLASNTGELFF	TGTGCCAGCAGCTTAGCGTCGAACACCGGGGAGCTGTTTTTT
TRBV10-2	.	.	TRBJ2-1	CASAIGGYNEQFF	TGCGCCAGTGCCATTGGGGGGTACAATGAGCAGTTCTTC
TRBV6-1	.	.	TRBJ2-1	CASSRSYNEQFF	TGTGCCAGCAGTCGCTCCTACAATGAGCAGTTCTTC
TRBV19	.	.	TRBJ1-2	CASSMGQGVGGYTF	TGTGCCAGTAGTATGGGGCAGGGTGTGGGAGGCTACACCTTC
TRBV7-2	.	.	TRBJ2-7	CASSSAGRGYEQYF	TGTGCCAGCAGCTCCGCAGGGAGGGGGTACGAGCAGTACTTC
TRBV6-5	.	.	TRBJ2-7	CASTGLAEQYF	TGTGCCAGCACAGGGCTGGCCGAGCAGTACTTC
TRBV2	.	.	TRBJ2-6	CASETGANVLTF	TGTGCCAGTGAGACTGGGGCCAACGTCCTGACTTTC
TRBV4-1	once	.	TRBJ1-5	CASSQAGFQPQHF	TGCGCCAGCAGCCAAGCAGGGTTCCAGCCCCAGCATTTT
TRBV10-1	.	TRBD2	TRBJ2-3	CASSDISGSDTDTQYF	TGCGCCAGCAGTGATATTAGCGGGAGTGATACAGATACGCAGTATTTT
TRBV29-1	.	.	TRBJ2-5	CSVEPPGRRTQYF	TGCAGCGTTGAACCTCCCGGGAGAAGGACCCAGTACTTC
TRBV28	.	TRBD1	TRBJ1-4	CASSLDRGREKLFF	TGTGCCAGCAGTTTAGACAGGGGTAGGGAAAAACTGTTTTTT
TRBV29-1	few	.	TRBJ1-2	CSVERRIGYTF	TGCAGCGTTGAGAGGCGTATAGGCTACACCTTC
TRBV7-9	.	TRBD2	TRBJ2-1	CASSSSGSYNEQFF	TGTGCCAGCAGCTCTAGCGGCTCCTACAATGAGCAGTTCTTC
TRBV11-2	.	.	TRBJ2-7	CASSPYGGQYF	TGTGCCAGCAGCCCCTACGGGGGGCAGTACTTC
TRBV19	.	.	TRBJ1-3	CASSIAGLTGNTIYF	TGTGCCAGTAGTATAGCCGGACTGACTGGAAACACCATATATTTT
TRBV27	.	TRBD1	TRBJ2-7	CASGTGPTYEQYF	TGTGCCAGCGGGACAGGGCCAACCTACGAGCAGTACTTC
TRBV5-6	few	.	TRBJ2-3	CASSLGADTQYF	TGTGCCAGCAGCTTAGGGGCAGATACGCAGTATTTT
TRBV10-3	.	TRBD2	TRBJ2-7	CAISVSTSGLYEQYF	TGTGCCATCAGTGTTTCGACTAGCGGACTGTACGAGCAGTACTTC
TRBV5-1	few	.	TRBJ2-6	CASSLGVNSGANVLTF	TGCGCCAGCAGCTTGGGAGTAAACTCTGGGGCCAACGTCCTGACTTTC
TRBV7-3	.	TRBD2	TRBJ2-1	CASSSTSGPYNEQFF	TGTGCCAGCAGCTCGACTAGCGGACCCTACAATGAGCAGTTCTTC
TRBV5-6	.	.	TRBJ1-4	CASSLAGTGLQGPNEKLFF	TGTGCCAGCAGCTTGGCCGGGACGGGTCTCCAGGGGCCTAATGAAAAACTGTTTTTT
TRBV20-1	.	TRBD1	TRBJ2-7	CSAWTGEGQYF	TGCAGTGCTTGGACAGGGGAAGGGCAGTACTTC
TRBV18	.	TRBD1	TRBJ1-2	CASSPLTGGAGYGYTF	TGTGCCAGCTCACCACTGACAGGGGGCGCGGGCTATGGCTACACCTTC
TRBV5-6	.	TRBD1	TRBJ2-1	CASSSSGTGPYNEQFF	TGTGCCAGCAGCTCATCCGGGACAGGCCCTTACAATGAGCAGTTCTTC
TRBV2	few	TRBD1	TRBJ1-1	CASSGQDPEAFF	TGTGCCAGCTCGGGACAGGACCCTGAAGCTTTCTTT
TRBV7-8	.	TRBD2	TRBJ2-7	CASSLEAAGGPSYEQYF	TGTGCCAGCAGCTTAGAGGCAGCGGGAGGACCATCCTACGAGCAGTACTTC
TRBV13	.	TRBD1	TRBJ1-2	CASSSVETGTAANYGYTF	TGTGCCAGCAGCTCAGTAGAGACCGGGACAGCAGCTAACTATGGCTACACCTTC